The sequence of this T cell receptor beta chain was determined in a study of response to subunit inactivated influenza vaccine. TCRdb passed the RT-PCR reads through MiXCR, listing each CDR3 protein once. The table shows approximately 700,000 distinct CDR3 sequences, with about 14% occurring only once. Trimming stripped 3 bases from V and 6 bases from J, with 8 bases between. There are 13 residues in the CDR3. The V gene's germline CDR1 is LGHNA and CDR2 YSLEER. At least ten counts were recorded for this clonotype. The rearrangement uses TRBV4-3 and TRBJ2-2; D not certain. The sequenced sample was PBMCs from blood, obtained roughly 15 days before vaccination. The receptor's source is a man aged 50 or older who received an inactivated influenza vaccine. CDR3 coding DNA: TGCGCCAGCAGCCAGGCAAATGCCGGGGAGCTGTTTTTT. It translates to CASSQANAGELFF.